This TCR beta chain originates from a study of cytomegalovirus exposure and HLA in healthy donors. Study-level results: An analysis that came later showed most CMV-associated TCR beta chains appearing HLA-restricted.

The germline V gene has CDR1 MDHEN and CDR2 SYDVKM. V lost 3 bases and J lost 3; bases outside the gene matches: 10. This CDR3 region has 16 residues. PCR employed 60 Vbeta and 13 Jbeta primers. Clones were read by immunoSEQ multiplex PCR, and TCRdb kept only the in-frame ones, dropping some. The table shows nearly 300,000 clones, with roughly 89% occurring only once. A word on this clone: Its antigen is not known.

Material for sequencing was PBMCs. The chain combines TRBV28 with TRBJ2-5; 7 bases are shared with TRBD1. The TCR originated in a man aged 35 to 55 in good health and CMV-seropositive. The CDR3 sequence: CASSFDGGTEKETQYF. Written as DNA, the CDR3 is TGTGCCAGCAGTTTTGATGGTGGGACAGAGAAAGAGACCCAGTACTTC.